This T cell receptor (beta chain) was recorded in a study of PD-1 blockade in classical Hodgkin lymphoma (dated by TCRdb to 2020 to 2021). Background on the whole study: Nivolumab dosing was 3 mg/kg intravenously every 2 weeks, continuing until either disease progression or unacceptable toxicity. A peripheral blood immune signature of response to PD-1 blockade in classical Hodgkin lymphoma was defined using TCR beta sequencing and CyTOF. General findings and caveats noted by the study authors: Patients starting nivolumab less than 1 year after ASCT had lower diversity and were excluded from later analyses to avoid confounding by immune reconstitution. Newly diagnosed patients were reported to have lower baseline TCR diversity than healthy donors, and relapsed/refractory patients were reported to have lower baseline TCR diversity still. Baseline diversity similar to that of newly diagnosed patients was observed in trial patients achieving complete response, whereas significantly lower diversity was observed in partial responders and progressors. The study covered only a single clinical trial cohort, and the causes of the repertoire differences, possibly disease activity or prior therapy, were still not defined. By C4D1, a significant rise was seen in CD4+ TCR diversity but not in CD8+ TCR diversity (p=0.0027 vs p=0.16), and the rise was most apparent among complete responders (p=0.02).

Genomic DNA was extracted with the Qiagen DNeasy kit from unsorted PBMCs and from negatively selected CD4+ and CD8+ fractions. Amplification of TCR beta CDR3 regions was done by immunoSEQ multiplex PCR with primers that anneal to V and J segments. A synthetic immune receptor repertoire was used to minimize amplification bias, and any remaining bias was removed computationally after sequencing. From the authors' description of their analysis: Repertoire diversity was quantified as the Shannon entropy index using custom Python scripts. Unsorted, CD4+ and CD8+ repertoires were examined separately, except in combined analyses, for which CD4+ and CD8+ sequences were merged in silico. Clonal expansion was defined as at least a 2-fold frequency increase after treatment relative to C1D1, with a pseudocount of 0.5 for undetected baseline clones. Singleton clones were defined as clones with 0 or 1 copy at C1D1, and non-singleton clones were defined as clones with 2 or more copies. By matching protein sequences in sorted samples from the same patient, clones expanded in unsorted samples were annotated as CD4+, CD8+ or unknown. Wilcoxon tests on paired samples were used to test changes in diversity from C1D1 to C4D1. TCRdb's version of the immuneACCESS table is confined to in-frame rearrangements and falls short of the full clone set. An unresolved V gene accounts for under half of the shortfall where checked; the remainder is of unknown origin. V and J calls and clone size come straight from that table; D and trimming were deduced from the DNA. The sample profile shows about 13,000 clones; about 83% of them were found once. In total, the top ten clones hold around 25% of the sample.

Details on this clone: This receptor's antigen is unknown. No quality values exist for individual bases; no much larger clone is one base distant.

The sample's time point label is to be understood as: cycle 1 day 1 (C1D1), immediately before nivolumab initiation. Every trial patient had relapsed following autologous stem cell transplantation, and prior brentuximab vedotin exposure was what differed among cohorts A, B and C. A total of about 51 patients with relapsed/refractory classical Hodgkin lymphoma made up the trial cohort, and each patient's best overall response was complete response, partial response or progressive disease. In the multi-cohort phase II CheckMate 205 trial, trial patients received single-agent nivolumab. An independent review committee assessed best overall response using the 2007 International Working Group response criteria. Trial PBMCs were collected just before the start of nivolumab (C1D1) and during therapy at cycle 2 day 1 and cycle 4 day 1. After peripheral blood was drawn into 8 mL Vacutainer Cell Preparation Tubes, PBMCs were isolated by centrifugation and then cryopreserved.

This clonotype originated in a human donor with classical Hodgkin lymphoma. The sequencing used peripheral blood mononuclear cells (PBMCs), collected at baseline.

This receptor has the CDR3 CASSSGTGNDEQYF. The nucleotide sequence reads as follows: TGCGCCAGCAGCAGCGGGACAGGGAATGACGAGCAGTACTTC. The sequence links TRBV4-1 to TRBJ2-7; 9 nucleotides in the junction match TRBD1. Per the germline V gene, MGHRA is the CDR1 and YSYEKL is the CDR2. Including the terminal cysteine and phenylalanine, the CDR3 comprises 14 residues. Of all the DNA, just the CDR3 is kept, 42 bases in frame from base 1. The germline V end is reduced by 5 bases and the J end by 5 bases; junction bases left unmatched: 7.